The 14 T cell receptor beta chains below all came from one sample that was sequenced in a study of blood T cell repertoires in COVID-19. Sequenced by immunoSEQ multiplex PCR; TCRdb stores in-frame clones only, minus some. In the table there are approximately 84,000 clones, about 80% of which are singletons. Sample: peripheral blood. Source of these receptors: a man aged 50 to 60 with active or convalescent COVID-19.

CDR3 residues: CASSPRDRGPTEAFF. The DNA for the CDR3 is TGTGCCAGCAGCCCACGGGACAGGGGGCCTACTGAAGCTTTCTTT. V usage is TRBV3-1 (or the pseudogene TRBV3-2) and J usage is TRBJ1-1, with 12 bases that match TRBD1. Per germline, CDR1 LGHDT and CDR2 YNNKEL (reference sequence). V lost 4 bases and J lost 5; bases outside the gene matches: 5. This CDR3 comprises 15 residues.

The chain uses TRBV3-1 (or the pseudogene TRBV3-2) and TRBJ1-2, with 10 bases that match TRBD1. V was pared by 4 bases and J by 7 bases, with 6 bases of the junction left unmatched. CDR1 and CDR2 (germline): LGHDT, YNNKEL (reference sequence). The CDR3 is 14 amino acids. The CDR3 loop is CASSPRQGAIGYTF. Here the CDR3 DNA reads TGTGCCAGCAGCCCCCGACAGGGGGCTATTGGCTACACCTTC.

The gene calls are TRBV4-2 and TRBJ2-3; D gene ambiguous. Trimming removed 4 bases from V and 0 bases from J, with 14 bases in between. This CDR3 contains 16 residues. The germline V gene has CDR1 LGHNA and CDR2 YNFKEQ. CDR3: CASSRRTEPSTDTQYF. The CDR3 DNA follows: TGTGCCAGCAGCCGAAGAACAGAACCTAGCACAGATACGCAGTATTTT.

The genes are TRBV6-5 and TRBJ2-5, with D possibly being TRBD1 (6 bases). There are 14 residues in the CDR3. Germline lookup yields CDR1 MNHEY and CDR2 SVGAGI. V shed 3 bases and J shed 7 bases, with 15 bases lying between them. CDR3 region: CASSYGAGVGTQYF. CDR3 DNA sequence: TGTGCCAGCAGTTATGGTGCAGGGGTGGGGACCCAGTACTTC.

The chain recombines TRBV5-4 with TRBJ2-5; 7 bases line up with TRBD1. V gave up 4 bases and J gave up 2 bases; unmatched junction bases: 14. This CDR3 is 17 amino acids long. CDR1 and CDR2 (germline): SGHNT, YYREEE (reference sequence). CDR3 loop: CASSDKVPGQIQETQYF. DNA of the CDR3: TGTGCCAGCAGCGACAAGGTACCGGGACAGATACAAGAGACCCAGTACTTC.

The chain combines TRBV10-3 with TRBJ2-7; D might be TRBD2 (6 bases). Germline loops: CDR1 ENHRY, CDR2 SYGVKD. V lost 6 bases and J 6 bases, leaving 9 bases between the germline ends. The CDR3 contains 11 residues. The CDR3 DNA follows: TGTGCCATCAGGGAGGGAGGCGAGCAGTACTTC. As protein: CAIREGGEQYF.

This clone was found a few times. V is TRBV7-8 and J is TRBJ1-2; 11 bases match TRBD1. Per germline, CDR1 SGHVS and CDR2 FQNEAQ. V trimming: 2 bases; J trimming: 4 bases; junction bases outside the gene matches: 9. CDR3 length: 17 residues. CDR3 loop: CASSLTGTGGFVYGYTF. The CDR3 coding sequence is TGTGCCAGCAGCTTAACCGGGACAGGGGGTTTTGTCTATGGCTACACCTTC.

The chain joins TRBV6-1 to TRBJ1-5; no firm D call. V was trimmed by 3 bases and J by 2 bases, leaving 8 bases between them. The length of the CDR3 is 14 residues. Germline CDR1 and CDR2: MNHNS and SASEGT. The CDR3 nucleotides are TGTGCCAGCAGTGAGGGCTTAGGCAATCAGCCCCAGCATTTT. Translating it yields CASSEGLGNQPQHF.

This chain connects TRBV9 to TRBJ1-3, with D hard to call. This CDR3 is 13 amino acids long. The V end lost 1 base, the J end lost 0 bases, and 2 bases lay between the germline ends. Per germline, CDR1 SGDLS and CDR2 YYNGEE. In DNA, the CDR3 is TGTGCCAGCAGCGTACTCTCTGGAAACACCATATATTTT. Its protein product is CASSVLSGNTIYF.

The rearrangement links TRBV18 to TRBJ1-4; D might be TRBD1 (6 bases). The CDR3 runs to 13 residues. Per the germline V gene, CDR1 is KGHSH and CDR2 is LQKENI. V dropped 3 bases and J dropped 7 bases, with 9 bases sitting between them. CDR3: CASSPPGVEKLFF. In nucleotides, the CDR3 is TGTGCCAGCTCACCCCCAGGGGTTGAAAAACTGTTTTTT.

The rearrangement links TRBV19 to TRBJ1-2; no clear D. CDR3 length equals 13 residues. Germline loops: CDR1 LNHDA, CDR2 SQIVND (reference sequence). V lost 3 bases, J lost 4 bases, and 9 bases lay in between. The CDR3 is CASSIGHFYGYTF. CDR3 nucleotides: TGTGCCAGTAGTATCGGTCATTTCTATGGCTACACCTTC.

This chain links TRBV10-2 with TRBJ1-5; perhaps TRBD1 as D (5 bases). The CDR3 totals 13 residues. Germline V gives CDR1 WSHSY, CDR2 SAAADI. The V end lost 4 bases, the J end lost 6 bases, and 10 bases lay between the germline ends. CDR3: CASSGGRGQPQHF. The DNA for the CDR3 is TGCGCCAGCAGTGGTGGGAGGGGTCAGCCCCAGCATTTT.

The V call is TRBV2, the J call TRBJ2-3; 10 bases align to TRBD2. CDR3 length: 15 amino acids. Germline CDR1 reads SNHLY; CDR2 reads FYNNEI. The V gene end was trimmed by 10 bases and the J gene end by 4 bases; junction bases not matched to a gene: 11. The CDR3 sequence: CATLKETSGSDTQYF. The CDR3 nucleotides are TGTGCCACCCTGAAGGAGACTAGCGGGTCAGATACGCAGTATTTT.

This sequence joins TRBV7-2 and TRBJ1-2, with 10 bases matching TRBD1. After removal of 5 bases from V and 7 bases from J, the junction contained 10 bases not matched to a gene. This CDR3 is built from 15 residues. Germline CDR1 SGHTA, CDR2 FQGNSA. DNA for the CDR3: TGTGCCAGCAGCGCGGGACAGGGGAGGACGAGTGGCTACACCTTC. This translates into CASSAGQGRTSGYTF.